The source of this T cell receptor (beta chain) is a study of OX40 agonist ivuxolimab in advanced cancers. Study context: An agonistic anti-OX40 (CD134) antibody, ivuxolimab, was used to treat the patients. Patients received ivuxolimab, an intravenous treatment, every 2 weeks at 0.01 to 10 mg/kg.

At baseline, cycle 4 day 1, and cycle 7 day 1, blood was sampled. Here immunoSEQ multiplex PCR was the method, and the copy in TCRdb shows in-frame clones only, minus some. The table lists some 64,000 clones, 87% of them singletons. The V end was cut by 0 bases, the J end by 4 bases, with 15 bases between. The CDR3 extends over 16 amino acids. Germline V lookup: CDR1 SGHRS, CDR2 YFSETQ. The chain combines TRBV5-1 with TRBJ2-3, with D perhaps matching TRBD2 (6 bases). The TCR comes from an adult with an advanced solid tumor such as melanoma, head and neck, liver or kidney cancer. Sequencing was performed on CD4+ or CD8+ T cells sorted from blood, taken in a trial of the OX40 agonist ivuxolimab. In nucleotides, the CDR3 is TGCGCCAGCAGCTTGGTCTTACACCGGGGGTCAGATACGCAGTATTTT. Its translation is CASSLVLHRGSDTQYF.